What follows are 27 T cell receptor beta chains derived from one specimen sequenced in a study of T cells after yellow fever vaccination. A single record per CDR3 protein comes from TCRdb applying MiXCR to the 5' RACE reads. The sample includes 300,000 or so distinct CDR3 sequences, roughly 7% of them seen just once. The material sequenced was PBMCs, taken approximately 40 days after the first yellow fever vaccination. The receptors here all came from a man aged 18 to 35 who received the YFV17D yellow fever vaccine.

This clonotype was detected many times. The rearrangement links TRBV10-2 to TRBJ2-7, with D perhaps matching TRBD2 (6 bases). The CDR3 runs 12 residues. Germline V gene sequence: CDR1 WSHSY, CDR2 SAAADI. V gave up 5 bases and J gave up 6 bases, with 11 bases separating them. The CDR3 bases are TGCGCCAGCAGTCGGGGGTGGGTCGAGCAGTACGTC. Its translation is CASSRGWVEQYV.

This clonotype occurred a few times. The V gene is TRBV25-1, the J gene TRBJ1-6; D call uncertain. The germline V and J ends were trimmed by 8 bases and 7 bases, with 12 bases remaining between them. CDR1 and CDR2 from the germline V gene are MGHDK and SYGVNS. The CDR3 is 13 residues long. This CDR3 reads CASRTFPNSPLHF. CDR3 nucleotide sequence: TGTGCCAGCCGGACCTTCCCGAATTCACCCCTCCACTTT.

The chain uses TRBV20-1 and TRBJ2-7; maybe TRBD2 (6 bases). Per the germline V gene, CDR1 is DFQATT and CDR2 is SNEGSKA (reference sequence). CDR3 length: 15 amino acids. The ends were cut back, 2 bases at V and 2 bases at J, with 16 bases in the middle. This chain's CDR3 is CSARFRVAGPYEQYF. DNA for the CDR3: TGCAGTGCTAGATTCCGCGTTGCGGGGCCCTACGAGCAGTACTTC.

This clonotype has a count of ten or more. The rearrangement links TRBV5-6 to TRBJ2-3; D may be TRBD2 (5 bases). Germline CDR1 reads SGHDT; CDR2 reads YYEEEE. Trimming stripped 0 bases from V and 5 bases from J, with 13 bases between. This CDR3 has 15 amino acids. This chain's CDR3 is CASSLVPRVGDTQYF. As DNA, the CDR3 is TGTGCCAGCAGCTTGGTCCCGAGGGTGGGAGATACGCAGTATTTT.

This clonotype showed up just a few times. The chain couples TRBV4-1 to TRBJ2-1, with 8 bases lining up with TRBD2. Germline V CDR1 and CDR2: MGHRA, YSYEKL. The CDR3 length is 15 residues. The junction had 14 bases not matched to a gene; V was cut back by 6 bases and J by 10 bases. Here the CDR3 reads CASSPLIGGAKEQFF. CDR3 DNA: TGCGCCAGCAGTCCCCTGATCGGGGGGGCGAAGGAGCAGTTCTTC.

The chain joins TRBV20-1 to TRBJ2-7; D possibly corresponds to TRBD2 (6 bases). The germline V gene has CDR1 DFQATT and CDR2 SNEGSKA (reference sequence). The V gene lost 0 bases and the J gene lost 1 base, with 10 bases spanning the gap. The CDR3 loop spans 14 amino acids. The CDR3 is CSARDAEGSYEQYV. CDR3 DNA sequence: TGCAGTGCTAGAGATGCGGAGGGGTCCTACGAGCAGTACGTC.

This clonotype was counted a few times. The rearrangement joins TRBV7-3 to TRBJ2-1; no clear D. The germline V gene has CDR1 SGHTA and CDR2 FQGTGA. This CDR3 is 16 amino acids long. V gave up 4 bases and J gave up 0 bases, with 13 bases separating them. The chain's CDR3 is CASSSLGRSSYNEQFF. Here the CDR3 DNA reads TGTGCCAGCAGCTCCCTAGGCCGGAGCTCCTACAATGAGCAGTTCTTC.

This clonotype was seen more than once but under ten times. This rearrangement joins TRBV7-3 to TRBJ1-1, with no clear D. Germline values: CDR1 SGHTA, CDR2 FQGTGA. The CDR3 is made up of 13 amino acids. V was clipped by 3 bases and J by 1 base, with 6 bases between them. The CDR3 DNA is TGTGCCAGCAGCTTGGGATGGAACACTGAAGCTTTCTTT. Translating it yields CASSLGWNTEAFF. Filled out from reference TRBV7-3 and TRBJ1-1, the complete variable domain reads GAGVSQTPSNKVTEKGKYVELRCDPISGHTALYWYRQSLGQGPEFLIYFQGTGAADDSGLPNDRFFAVRPEGSVSTLKIQRTERGDSAVYLCASSLGWNTEAFFGQGTRLTVV.

This clonotype was seen a handful of times. The chain couples TRBV5-1 to TRBJ1-6; weak D call: TRBD1 (6 bases). Trimming shortened V by 5 bases and J by 5 bases, and 8 bases separated the two germline ends. Per the germline V gene, CDR1 is SGHRS and CDR2 is YFSETQ. This CDR3 has 13 residues. The CDR3 protein is CASRQGNNSPLHF. The CDR3 DNA reads as TGCGCCAGCAGGCAGGGGAATAATTCACCCCTCCACTTT.

The sample holds a few counts of this clonotype. This chain joins TRBV5-1 and TRBJ2-2; possible D gene TRBD1, 6 bases. The CDR3 has 16 residues. Germline CDR1 SGHRS, CDR2 YFSETQ. V dropped 4 bases and J dropped 4 bases, with 17 bases sitting between them. As DNA, the CDR3 is TGCGCCAGCAGCGAGCTTGGACAGCGATCCACCGGGGAGCTGTTTTTT. This sequence encodes CASSELGQRSTGELFF.

In this sample, this clonotype turned up a few times. The chain carries TRBV5-1 and TRBJ2-7, with D possibly TRBD1 on 5 matching bases. With 4 bases removed from V and 0 bases from J, the gap between germline ends came to 17 bases. The germline gives CDR1 SGHRS, CDR2 YFSETQ. The CDR3 is 16 residues long. For the CDR3, the DNA is TGCGCCAGCAGCCCTCAGGGTTGGCTGACCTCCTACGAGCAGTACTTC. It is translated as CASSPQGWLTSYEQYF.

A few counts support this clonotype. At one of its ends the junction is not consistent with the germline gene, which may arise from a read error. V usage is TRBV20-1 and J usage is TRBJ2-3, with 8 nucleotides matching TRBD2. The germline gives CDR1 DFQATT, CDR2 SNEGSKA (reference sequence). The CDR3 loop spans 16 amino acids. The CDR3 DNA reads as TGCTGTGCTATGTTCCCCAGCGGGGGCCACACAGATACGCAGTATTTT. It translates to CCAMFPSGGHTDTQYF.

In its sample, this clonotype was seen many times. The chain carries TRBV5-1 and TRBJ2-7, with D uncertain. The germline CDR1 and CDR2 sequences are SGHRS and YFSETQ. V shed 6 bases and J shed 2 bases, with 21 bases lying between them. This CDR3 is 16 amino acids long. The CDR3 DNA reads as TGCGCCAGCACATTGGGTGGCTCTCTCGGCACCTACGAGCAGTACTTC. Translated: CASTLGGSLGTYEQYF.

The chain uses TRBV9 and TRBJ1-2; possibly TRBD1 for D (5 bases). This CDR3 contains 14 residues. CDR1 is SGDLS and CDR2 is YYNGEE in the germline V gene. The V gene lost 0 bases and the J gene lost 4 bases, with 10 bases spanning the gap. The CDR3 protein is CASSVGGVAYGYTF. In DNA, the CDR3 is TGTGCCAGCAGCGTAGGGGGGGTGGCCTATGGCTACACCTTC.

This clonotype was detected a few times. This chain joins TRBV18 and TRBJ1-4; 12 nucleotides align to TRBD1. V trimming: 5 bases; J trimming: 8 bases; junction bases outside the gene matches: 6. Germline values: CDR1 KGHSH, CDR2 LQKENI. This CDR3 has 15 residues. CDR3 in amino acids: CASSSPGTGGEKLFF. For the CDR3, the DNA is TGTGCCAGCTCATCCCCCGGGACAGGGGGCGAAAAACTGTTTTTT.

In this sample, this clonotype turned up many times. The chain employs TRBV5-1 and TRBJ1-1, with D unclear. CDR1 and CDR2 (germline): SGHRS, YFSETQ. V dropped 0 bases and J dropped 5 bases, with 14 bases sitting between them. The CDR3 runs 15 residues. CDR3 sequence (DNA): TGCGCCAGCAGCTTGGCTGTTGGGGTTAAAACTGAAGCTTTCTTT. Protein sequence: CASSLAVGVKTEAFF.

This clonotype appeared a few times. The chain uses TRBV5-1 and TRBJ2-1; D unclear. The CDR3 has 15 amino acids. Germline V gene sequence: CDR1 SGHRS, CDR2 YFSETQ. V was trimmed by 0 bases and J by 9 bases, leaving 16 bases between them. DNA of the CDR3: TGCGCCAGCAGCTTGGACCTTCTCGGTGCTGGTGAGCAGTTCTTC. Protein product: CASSLDLLGAGEQFF. Drawing the rest from reference TRBV5-1 and TRBJ2-1, the complete variable domain is KAGVTQTPRYLIKTRGQQVTLSCSPISGHRSVSWYQQTPGQGLQFLFEYFSETQRNKGNFPGRFSGRQFSNSRSEMNVSTLELGDSALYLCASSLDLLGAGEQFFGPGTRLTVL.

This clonotype was picked up many times. This rearrangement joins TRBV5-1 to TRBJ1-1; D is uncertain. The CDR3 is 15 amino acids. CDR1 SGHRS and CDR2 YFSETQ come from the germline V gene. The germline V and J ends were trimmed by 3 bases and 0 bases, with 12 bases remaining between them. DNA of the CDR3: TGCGCCAGCAGCTCTACGACCGATATGAACACTGAAGCTTTCTTT. It yields the protein CASSSTTDMNTEAFF. Drawing the rest from reference TRBV5-1 and TRBJ1-1, the complete variable domain is KAGVTQTPRYLIKTRGQQVTLSCSPISGHRSVSWYQQTPGQGLQFLFEYFSETQRNKGNFPGRFSGRQFSNSRSEMNVSTLELGDSALYLCASSSTTDMNTEAFFGQGTRLTVV.

Points on this clonotype: A much larger clone lies one base from this, so it may be a read error. The V gene is TRBV5-1, the J gene TRBJ2-1, with a possible D match to TRBD1 (5 bases). This CDR3 has 15 residues. Germline CDR1 is SGHRS and CDR2 is YFSETQ. V was trimmed by 0 bases and J by 8 bases, leaving 15 bases between them. CDR3 coding DNA: TGCGCCAGCAGCTTGGCAGGGTTTTCGTACGATGAGCAGTTCTTC. Protein sequence: CASSLAGFSYDEQFF.

Only a few counts were recorded for this clonotype. This chain uses TRBV5-6 with TRBJ1-5; D remains ambiguous. Germline V gene lookup returns CDR1 SGHDT and CDR2 YYEEEE. V was cut by 1 base and J by 0 bases, with 14 bases left in between. This CDR3 comprises 17 residues. The CDR3 sequence is CASSLTQDRYSNQPQHF. The CDR3 nucleotides are TGTGCCAGCAGCTTGACCCAGGACCGATATAGCAATCAGCCCCAGCATTTT.

This sequence joins TRBV29-1 and TRBJ2-1; TRBD2 aligns across 10 bases. The CDR3 is 15 residues long. Looked up from germline, CDR1 is SQVTM and CDR2 is ANQGSEA. V dropped 3 bases and J dropped 5; count of bases not matched to a gene: 7. CDR3 loop: CSVDGLAGADNEQFF. The CDR3 DNA reads TGCAGCGTTGATGGCCTAGCGGGGGCTGACAATGAGCAGTTCTTC.

The rearrangement joins TRBV29-1 to TRBJ2-3; a weak D match, TRBD2 (6 bases). There are 13 residues in the CDR3. Germline V gene sequence: CDR1 SQVTM, CDR2 ANQGSEA. Trimming stripped 7 bases from V and 6 bases from J, with 17 bases between. In DNA, the CDR3 is TGCAGCGCCGGGGAACTAGCTTACGATACGCAGTATTTT. Translation gives CSAGELAYDTQYF.

The sample holds many counts of this clonotype. This chain connects TRBV5-1 to TRBJ1-5; the match to TRBD1 covers 8 bases. Trimming took 4 bases from V and 3 from J; bases not matched to a gene: 6. The CDR3 loop spans 15 amino acids. CDR1 and CDR2 (germline): SGHRS, YFSETQ. CDR3 nucleotides: TGCGCCAGCAGCGTCGGGACAGGCTACAATCAGCCCCAGCATTTT. Translating gives CASSVGTGYNQPQHF.

The chain uses TRBV2 and TRBJ1-3; D might be TRBD1 (5 bases). This CDR3 contains 15 residues. Between the trimmed V and J ends, which lost 4 bases and 4 bases, there was a span of 14 bases. Germline V gene sequence: CDR1 SNHLY, CDR2 FYNNEI. The CDR3 loop is CASSGVIGAGNTIYF. The CDR3, as DNA: TGTGCCAGCAGTGGTGTTATAGGGGCAGGAAACACCATATATTTT.

This clonotype was counted only a few times. The chain has TRBV7-2 and TRBJ2-7; 9 bases match TRBD2. The germline V gene has CDR1 SGHTA and CDR2 FQGNSA. The CDR3 length is 16 residues. The V gene end was trimmed by 6 bases and the J gene end by 3 bases; junction bases not matched to a gene: 12. The CDR3 DNA reads as TGTGCCAGCAGACTTAGCGGGGGTGATATCTTCTACGAGCAGTACTTC. Protein product: CASRLSGGDIFYEQYF.

This clonotype was detected ten times or more. The genes are TRBV6-5 and TRBJ1-1; D is unclear. Germline assignment: CDR1 MNHEY and CDR2 SVGAGI. The CDR3 loop spans 13 amino acids. V was cut by 1 base and J by 4 bases, with 7 bases left in between. The CDR3: CASSYYPRTEAFF. The CDR3 coding sequence is TGTGCCAGCAGTTACTACCCCCGCACTGAAGCTTTCTTT.

This clonotype has a handful of counts. The chain joins TRBV27 to TRBJ1-2; D not resolved. Germline-derived CDR1 and CDR2 are MNHEY and SMNVEV (reference sequence). The CDR3 is 13 residues long. V shed 2 bases and J shed 3 bases, with 7 bases lying between them. CDR3 in DNA: TGTGCCAGCAGTTTAAAGGTGCACTATGGCTACACCTTC. This encodes CASSLKVHYGYTF.